This T cell receptor beta chain comes out of a study of cytomegalovirus exposure and HLA in healthy donors. CDR1 and CDR2 (germline): SNHLY, FYNNEI. This CDR3 contains 16 residues. The germline V and J ends were trimmed by 2 bases and 7 bases, with 21 bases remaining between them. The study ran its PCR with 60 Vbeta and 13 Jbeta primers. Generated by immunoSEQ multiplex PCR, the TCRdb table keeps only in-frame clones and is missing some. The sample holds about 120,000 clones, over 75% seen once. Specimen: PBMCs. This TCR derives from a human donor in good health. The chain has TRBV2 and TRBJ2-7; D possibly corresponds to TRBD1 (6 bases). CDR3 DNA sequence: TGTGCCAGCAGTGAAACGTTCGCAACAACCCAGGGGGAGCAGTACTTC. Its translation is CASSETFATTQGEQYF. Filled out from reference TRBV2 and TRBJ2-7, the complete variable domain reads EPEVTQTPSHQVTQMGQEVILRCVPISNHLYFYWYRQILGQKVEFLVSFYNNEISEKSEIFDDQFSVERPDGSNFTLKIRSTKLEDSAMYFCASSETFATTQGEQYFGPGTRLTVT.